The present TCR beta chain was sequenced within a study of neoadjuvant nivolumab and ipilimumab in lung cancer. For the study at large: Nivolumab 3 mg/kg was given days 1, 15 and 29, plus ipilimumab 1 mg/kg day 1 in combination.

Notes on this clone: Its cognate antigen is unknown.

Sequencing used immunoSEQ multiplex PCR; TCRdb keeps in-frame clones, though not all of them. The sample holds about 38,000 clones, 89% seen once. Whole-study results and caveats: Higher pretherapy blood TCR richness went with higher resected-tumor richness. Only two of four nivolumab-treated tumors gained richness and clonality by surgery. TCR clonality did not significantly correlate with pathologic tumor regression.

Germline CDR1 is SEHNR and CDR2 is FQNEAQ (reference sequence). V lost 6 bases and J lost 8, with 7 bases in between. The CDR3 extends over 11 amino acids. V gene TRBV7-9 combines with J gene TRBJ2-2, with unresolved D. The sample in question was peripheral blood, obtained before neoadjuvant nivolumab, alone or with ipilimumab. This TCR was recovered from an adult with non-small cell lung cancer. The CDR3 loop is CASSSEGELFF. The CDR3 DNA reads TGTGCCAGCAGTTCCGAGGGGGAGCTGTTTTTT.